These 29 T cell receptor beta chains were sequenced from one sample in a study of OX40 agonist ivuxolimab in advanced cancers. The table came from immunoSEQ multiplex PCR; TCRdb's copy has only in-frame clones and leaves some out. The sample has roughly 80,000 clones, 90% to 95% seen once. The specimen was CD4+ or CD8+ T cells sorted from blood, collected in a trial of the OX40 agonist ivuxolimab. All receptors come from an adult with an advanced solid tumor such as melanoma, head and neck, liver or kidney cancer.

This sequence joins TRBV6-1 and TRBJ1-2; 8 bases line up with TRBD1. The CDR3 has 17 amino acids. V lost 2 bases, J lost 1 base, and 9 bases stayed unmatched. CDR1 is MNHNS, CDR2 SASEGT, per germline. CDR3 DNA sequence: TGTGCCAGCAGTGAACGGGACAGGAGCCCTGTTAACTATGGCTACACCTTC. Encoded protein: CASSERDRSPVNYGYTF.

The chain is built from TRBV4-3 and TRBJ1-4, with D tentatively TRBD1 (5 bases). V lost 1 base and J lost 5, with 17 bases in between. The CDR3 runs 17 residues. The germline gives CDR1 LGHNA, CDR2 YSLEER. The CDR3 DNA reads TGCGCCAGCAGCCAAGCGGGTGGGCGGGGACCCAATGAAAAACTGTTTTTT. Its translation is CASSQAGGRGPNEKLFF.

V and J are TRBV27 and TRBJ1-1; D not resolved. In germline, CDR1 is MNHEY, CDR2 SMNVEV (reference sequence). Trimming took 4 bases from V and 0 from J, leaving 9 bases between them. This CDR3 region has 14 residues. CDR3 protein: CASSWDFLNTEAFF. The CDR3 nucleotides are TGTGCCAGCAGTTGGGATTTCCTGAACACTGAAGCTTTCTTT.

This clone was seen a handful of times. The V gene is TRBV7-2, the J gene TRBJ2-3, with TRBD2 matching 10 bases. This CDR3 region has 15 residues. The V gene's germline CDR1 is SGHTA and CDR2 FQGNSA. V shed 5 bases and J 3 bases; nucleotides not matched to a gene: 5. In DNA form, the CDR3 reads TGTGCCAGCAGCCCCCATAGCGGGAGGACAGATACGCAGTATTTT. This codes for CASSPHSGRTDTQYF.

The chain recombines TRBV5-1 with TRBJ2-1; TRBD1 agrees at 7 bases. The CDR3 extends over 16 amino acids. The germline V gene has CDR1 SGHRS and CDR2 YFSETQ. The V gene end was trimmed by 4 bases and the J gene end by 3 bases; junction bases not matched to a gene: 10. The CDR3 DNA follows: TGCGCCAGCAGCCAGATTGCCGGGACAGACTACAATGAGCAGTTCTTC. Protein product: CASSQIAGTDYNEQFF.

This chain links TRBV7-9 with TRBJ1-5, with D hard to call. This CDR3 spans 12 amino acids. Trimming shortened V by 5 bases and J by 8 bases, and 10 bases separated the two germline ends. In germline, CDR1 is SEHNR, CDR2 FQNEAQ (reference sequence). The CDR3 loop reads CASSVGIEPQHF. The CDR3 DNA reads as TGTGCCAGCAGCGTAGGGATTGAGCCCCAGCATTTT.

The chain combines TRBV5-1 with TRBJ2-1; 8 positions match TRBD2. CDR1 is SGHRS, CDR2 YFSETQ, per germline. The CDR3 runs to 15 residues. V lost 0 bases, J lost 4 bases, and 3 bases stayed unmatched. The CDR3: CASSLASGRYNEQFF. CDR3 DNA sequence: TGCGCCAGCAGCTTGGCCAGCGGGAGATACAATGAGCAGTTCTTC.

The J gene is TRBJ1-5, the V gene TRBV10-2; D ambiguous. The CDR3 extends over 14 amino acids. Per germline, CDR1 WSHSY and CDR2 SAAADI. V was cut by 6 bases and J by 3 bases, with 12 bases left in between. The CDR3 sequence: CASSSVSYNQPQHF. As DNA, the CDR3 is TGCGCCAGCAGCTCCGTCTCCTACAATCAGCCCCAGCATTTT.

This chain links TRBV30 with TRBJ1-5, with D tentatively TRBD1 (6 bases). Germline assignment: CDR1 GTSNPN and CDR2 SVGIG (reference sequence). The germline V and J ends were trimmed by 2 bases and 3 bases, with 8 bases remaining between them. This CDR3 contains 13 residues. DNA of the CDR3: TGTGCCTGGAGTCAGGGGCTCAATCAGCCCCAGCATTTT. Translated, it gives CAWSQGLNQPQHF. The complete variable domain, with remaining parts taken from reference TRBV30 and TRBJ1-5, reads SQTIHQWPATLVQPVGSPLSLECTVEGTSNPNLYWYRQAAGRGLQLLFYSVGIGQISSEVPQNLSASRPQDRQFILSSKKLLLSDSGFYLCAWSQGLNQPQHFGDGTRLSIL.

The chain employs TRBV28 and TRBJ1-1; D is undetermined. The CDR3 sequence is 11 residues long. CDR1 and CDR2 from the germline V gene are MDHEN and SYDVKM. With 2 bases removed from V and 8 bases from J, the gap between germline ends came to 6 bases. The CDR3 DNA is TGTGCCAGCAGTTTAGCCAGGGAAGCTTTCTTT. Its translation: CASSLAREAFF.

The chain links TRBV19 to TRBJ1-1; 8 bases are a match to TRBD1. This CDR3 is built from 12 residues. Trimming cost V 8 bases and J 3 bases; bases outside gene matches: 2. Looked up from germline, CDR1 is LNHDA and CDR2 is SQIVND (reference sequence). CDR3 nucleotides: TGTGCCAGTCAGGACAGGGACACTGAAGCTTTCTTT. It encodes CASQDRDTEAFF. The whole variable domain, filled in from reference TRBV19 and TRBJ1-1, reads DGGITQSPKYLFRKEGQNVTLSCEQNLNHDAMYWYRQDPGQGLRLIYYSQIVNDFQKGDIAEGYSVSREKKESFPLTVTSAQKNPTAFYLCASQDRDTEAFFGQGTRLTVV.

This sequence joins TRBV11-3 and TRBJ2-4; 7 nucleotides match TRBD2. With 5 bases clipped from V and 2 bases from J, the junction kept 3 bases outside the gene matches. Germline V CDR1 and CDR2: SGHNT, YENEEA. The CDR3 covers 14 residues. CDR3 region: CASSLTSTKNIQYF. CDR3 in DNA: TGTGCCAGCAGCCTGACTAGCACCAAAAACATTCAGTACTTC.

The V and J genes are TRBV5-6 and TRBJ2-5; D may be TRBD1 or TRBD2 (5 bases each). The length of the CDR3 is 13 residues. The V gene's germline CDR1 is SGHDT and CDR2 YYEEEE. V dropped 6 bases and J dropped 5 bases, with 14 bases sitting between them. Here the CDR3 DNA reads TGTGCCAGCATACAGGACGGCGGGGAGACCCAGTACTTC. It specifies CASIQDGGETQYF.

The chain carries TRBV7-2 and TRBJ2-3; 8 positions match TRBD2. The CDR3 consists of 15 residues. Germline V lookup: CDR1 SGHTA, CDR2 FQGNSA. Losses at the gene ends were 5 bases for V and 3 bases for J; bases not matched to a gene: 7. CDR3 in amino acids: CASSPRAGETDTQYF. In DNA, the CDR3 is TGTGCCAGCAGCCCACGAGCGGGAGAAACAGATACGCAGTATTTT.

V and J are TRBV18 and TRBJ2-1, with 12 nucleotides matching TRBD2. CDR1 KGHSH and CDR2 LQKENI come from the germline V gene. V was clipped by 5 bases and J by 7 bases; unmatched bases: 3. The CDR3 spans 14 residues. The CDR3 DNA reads TGTGCCAGCTCAGCTACTAGCGGGAGGAATGAGCAGTTCTTC. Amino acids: CASSATSGRNEQFF.

CDR3 sequence reads: CASSRGPVTEAFF. DNA of the CDR3: TGTGCCAGCAGCCGGGGGCCAGTCACTGAAGCTTTCTTT. The J gene is TRBJ1-1, the V gene TRBV7-3; D might be TRBD1 (6 bases). The ends were cut back, 5 bases at V and 4 bases at J, with 11 bases in the middle. CDR1 is SGHTA and CDR2 is FQGTGA in the germline V gene. This CDR3 spans 13 amino acids.

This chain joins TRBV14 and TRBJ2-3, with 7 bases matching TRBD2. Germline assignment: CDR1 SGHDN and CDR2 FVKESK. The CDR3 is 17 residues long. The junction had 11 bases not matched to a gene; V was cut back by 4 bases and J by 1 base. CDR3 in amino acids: CASSRSGERGGTDTQYF. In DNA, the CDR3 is TGTGCCAGCAGCCGGAGCGGGGAGCGAGGGGGCACAGATACGCAGTATTTT.

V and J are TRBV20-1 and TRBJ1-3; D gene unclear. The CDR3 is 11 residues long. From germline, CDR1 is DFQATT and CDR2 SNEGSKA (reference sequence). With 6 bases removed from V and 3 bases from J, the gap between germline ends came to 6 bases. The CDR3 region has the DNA TGCAGTGCAGGGAATGGAAACACCATATATTTT. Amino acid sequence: CSAGNGNTIYF.

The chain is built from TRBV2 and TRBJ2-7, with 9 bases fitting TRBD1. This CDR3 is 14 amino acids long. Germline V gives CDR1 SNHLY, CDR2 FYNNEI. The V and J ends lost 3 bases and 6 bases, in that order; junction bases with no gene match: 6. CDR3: CASSDRDRAGEQYF. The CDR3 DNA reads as TGTGCCAGCAGTGATAGGGACAGGGCAGGCGAGCAGTACTTC.

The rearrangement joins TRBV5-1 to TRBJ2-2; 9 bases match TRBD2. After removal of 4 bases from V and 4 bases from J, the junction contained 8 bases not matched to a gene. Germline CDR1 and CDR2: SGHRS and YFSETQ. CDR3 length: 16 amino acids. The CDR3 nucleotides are TGCGCCAGCAGCAGCGGGGCTAGCGGGGTCACCGGGGAGCTGTTTTTT. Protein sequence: CASSSGASGVTGELFF.

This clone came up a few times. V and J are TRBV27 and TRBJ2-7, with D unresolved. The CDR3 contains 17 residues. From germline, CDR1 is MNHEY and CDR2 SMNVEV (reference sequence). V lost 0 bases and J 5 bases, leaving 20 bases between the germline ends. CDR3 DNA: TGTGCCAGCAGTTTATCGCCCCTTCAAGGGTCTGCGCACGAGCAGTACTTC. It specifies CASSLSPLQGSAHEQYF.

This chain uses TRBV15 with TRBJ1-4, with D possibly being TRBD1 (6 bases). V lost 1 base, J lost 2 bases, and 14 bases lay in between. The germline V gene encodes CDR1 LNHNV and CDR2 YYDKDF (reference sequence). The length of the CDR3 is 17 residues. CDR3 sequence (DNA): TGTGCCACCAGCAGAGGAGACAGGAGGACCACTAATGAAAAACTGTTTTTT. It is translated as CATSRGDRRTTNEKLFF.

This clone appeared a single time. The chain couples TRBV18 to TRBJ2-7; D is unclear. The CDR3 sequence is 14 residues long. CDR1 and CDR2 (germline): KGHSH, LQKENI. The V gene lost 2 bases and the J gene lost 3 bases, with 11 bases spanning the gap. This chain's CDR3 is CASSPGSPHYEQYF. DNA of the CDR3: TGTGCCAGCTCACCAGGTTCTCCACACTACGAGCAGTACTTC.

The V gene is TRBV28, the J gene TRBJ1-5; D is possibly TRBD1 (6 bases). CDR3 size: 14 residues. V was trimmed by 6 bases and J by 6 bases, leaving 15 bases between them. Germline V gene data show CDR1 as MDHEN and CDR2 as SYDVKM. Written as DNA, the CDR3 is TGTGCCAGCAGCGAAATATACAGGGCTCAGCCCCAGCATTTT. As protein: CASSEIYRAQPQHF.

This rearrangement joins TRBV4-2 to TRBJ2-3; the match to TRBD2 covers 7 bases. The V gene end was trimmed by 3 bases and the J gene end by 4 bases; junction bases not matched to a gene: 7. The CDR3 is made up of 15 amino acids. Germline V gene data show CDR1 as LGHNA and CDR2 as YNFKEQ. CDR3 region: CASSQRGGIADTQYF. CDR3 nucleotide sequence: TGTGCCAGCAGCCAGCGCGGGGGTATAGCAGATACGCAGTATTTT.

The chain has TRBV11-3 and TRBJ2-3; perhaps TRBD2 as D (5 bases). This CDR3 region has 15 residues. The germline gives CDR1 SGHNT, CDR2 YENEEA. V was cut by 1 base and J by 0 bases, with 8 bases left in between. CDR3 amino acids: CASSLVVASTDTQYF. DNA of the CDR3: TGTGCCAGCAGCTTAGTAGTAGCGAGCACAGATACGCAGTATTTT.

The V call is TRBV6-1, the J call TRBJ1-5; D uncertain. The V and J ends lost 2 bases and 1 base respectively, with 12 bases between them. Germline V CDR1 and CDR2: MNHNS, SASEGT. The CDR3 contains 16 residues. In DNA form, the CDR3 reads TGTGCCAGCAGTGAACTCCGGAAGATAAGCAATCAGCCCCAGCATTTT. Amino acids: CASSELRKISNQPQHF.

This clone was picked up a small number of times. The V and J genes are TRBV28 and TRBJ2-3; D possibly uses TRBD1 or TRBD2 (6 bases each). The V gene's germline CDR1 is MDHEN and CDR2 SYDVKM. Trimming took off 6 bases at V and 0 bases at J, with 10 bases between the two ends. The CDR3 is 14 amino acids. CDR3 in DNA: TGTGCCAGCAGGCAGGGGACTAGCACAGATACGCAGTATTTT. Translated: CASRQGTSTDTQYF.

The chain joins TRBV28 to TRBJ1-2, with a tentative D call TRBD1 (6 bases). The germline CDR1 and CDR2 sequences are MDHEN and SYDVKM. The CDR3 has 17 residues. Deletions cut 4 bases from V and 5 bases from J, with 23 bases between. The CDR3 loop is CASSSPTRRTEAYGYTF. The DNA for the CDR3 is TGTGCCAGCAGTTCCCCGACTCGCCGGACAGAAGCTTATGGCTACACCTTC.